A single sample gave rise to the 23 T cell receptor beta chains below, sequenced in a study of immune evolution from preneoplasia to lung adenocarcinoma. This table comes from immunoSEQ multiplex PCR, and its TCRdb copy is limited to in-frame clones, with some not included. This repertoire shows 14,000 or so clones, 75% to 90% found once; its top ten account for roughly 4.9%. Sequencing was done on a sample of FFPE minimally invasive lung adenocarcinoma tissue. These receptors all stem from a person in their 70s with lung adenocarcinoma.

This clone was detected only once. This rearrangement joins TRBV10-3 to TRBJ1-1; 8 bases align to TRBD1. J was trimmed by 4 bases and V by 3 bases; bases with no gene match: 7. The CDR3 is made up of 15 amino acids. The V gene's germline CDR1 is ENHRY and CDR2 SYGVKD. CDR3 amino acids: CAISDSGQASTEAFF. The CDR3, as DNA: TGTGCCATCAGTGACTCGGGACAGGCGAGCACTGAAGCTTTCTTT.

V is TRBV7-9 and J is TRBJ1-2, with 12 bases identical to TRBD1. CDR3 length equals 16 residues. With 4 bases clipped from V and 5 bases from J, the junction kept 8 bases outside the gene matches. CDR1 is SEHNR and CDR2 is FQNEAQ in the germline V gene (reference sequence). In nucleotides, the CDR3 is TGTGCCAGCAGCTCAGCCGGGACAGGGGGCGCATATGGCTACACCTTC. Its protein product is CASSSAGTGGAYGYTF.

V usage is TRBV19 and J usage is TRBJ2-6, with TRBD1 matching over 7 bases. The germline gives CDR1 LNHDA, CDR2 SQIVND (reference sequence). Losses at the gene ends were 9 bases for V and 4 bases for J; bases not matched to a gene: 9. This CDR3 comprises 15 residues. CDR3 sequence: CASTPDRQGANVLTF. The DNA of the CDR3 is TGTGCCAGCACCCCGGACAGGCAGGGGGCCAACGTCCTGACTTTC.

This clone was observed a single time. This chain joins TRBV5-4 and TRBJ1-3, with D unclear. The germline V gene has CDR1 SGHNT and CDR2 YYREEE (reference sequence). The ends were cut back, 10 bases at V and 0 bases at J, with 17 bases in the middle. The CDR3 is made up of 15 amino acids. The CDR3 bases are TGTGCCTGTGGACCTCTTTCTTCCTCTGGAAACACCATATATTTT. Protein product: CACGPLSSSGNTIYF. Drawing the rest from reference TRBV5-4 and TRBJ1-3, the complete variable domain is ETGVTQSPTHLIKTRGQQVTLRCSSQSGHNTVSWYQQALGQGPQFIFQYYREEENGRGNFPPRFSGLQFPNYSSELNVNALELDDSALYLCACGPLSSSGNTIYFGEGSWLTVV.

V and J are TRBV30 and TRBJ2-7; the match to TRBD1 covers 8 bases. Per germline, CDR1 GTSNPN and CDR2 SVGIG (reference sequence). The CDR3 covers 17 residues. V was pared by 3 bases and J by 0 bases, with 13 bases of the junction left unmatched. CDR3 nucleotide sequence: TGTGCCTGGAGCGCACCCGGCGGGGACAGGACCTCCTACGAGCAGTACTTC. This gives the protein CAWSAPGGDRTSYEQYF.

This clone was detected a few times. The chain has TRBV7-9 and TRBJ1-4; D is unclear. V lost 1 base and J 5 bases, leaving 5 bases between the germline ends. Germline CDR1 SEHNR, CDR2 FQNEAQ (reference sequence). The CDR3 covers 13 residues. Here the CDR3 reads CASSLGANEKLFF. CDR3 DNA: TGTGCCAGCAGCTTAGGGGCAAATGAAAAACTGTTTTTT.

The rearrangement links TRBV29-1 to TRBJ1-2; D gene uncertain. Germline-derived CDR1 and CDR2 are SQVTM and ANQGSEA. This CDR3 is built from 12 residues. V lost 3 bases, J lost 0 bases, and 5 bases lay in between. CDR3 sequence: CSVEAANYGYTF. The CDR3 nucleotides are TGCAGCGTTGAGGCAGCTAACTATGGCTACACCTTC.

The V and J genes are TRBV30 and TRBJ1-3; D remains unclear. Germline assignment: CDR1 GTSNPN and CDR2 SVGIG (reference sequence). This CDR3 is 14 amino acids long. The V end lost 1 base, the J end lost 3 bases, and 10 bases lay between the germline ends. The CDR3 sequence is CAWSGQLGGNTIYF. The CDR3 DNA sequence: TGTGCCTGGAGTGGCCAGTTGGGTGGAAACACCATATATTTT. Using reference TRBV30 and TRBJ1-3 for the parts outside the CDR3, the full variable domain is SQTIHQWPATLVQPVGSPLSLECTVEGTSNPNLYWYRQAAGRGLQLLFYSVGIGQISSEVPQNLSASRPQDRQFILSSKKLLLSDSGFYLCAWSGQLGGNTIYFGEGSWLTVV.

This chain connects TRBV18 to TRBJ2-5, with a tentative D call TRBD2 (6 bases). Trimming removed 2 bases from V and 5 bases from J, with 9 bases in between. This CDR3 is 13 amino acids long. Germline V gene sequence: CDR1 KGHSH, CDR2 LQKENI. DNA of the CDR3: TGTGCCAGCTCACCAGGGAGCGGGGAGACCCAGTACTTC. Translating it yields CASSPGSGETQYF.

CDR3 region: CASTPRGGQVDTQYF. CDR3 DNA sequence: TGTGCCAGCACTCCCCGTGGGGGCCAGGTGGATACGCAGTATTTT. V and J are TRBV25-1 and TRBJ2-3; TRBD1 is a possible D gene (6 bases). CDR1 and CDR2 from the germline V gene are MGHDK and SYGVNS. V dropped 7 bases and J dropped 6 bases, with 20 bases sitting between them. This CDR3 is built from 15 residues.

V and J are TRBV7-6 and TRBJ2-7, with 12 bases matching TRBD2. Trimming cost V 5 bases and J 4 bases; bases outside gene matches: 9. The CDR3 totals 16 residues. The V gene's germline CDR1 is SGHVS and CDR2 FNYEAQ. The CDR3 coding sequence is TGTGCCAGCAGCCCCTCACTAGCGGGAGGAAGGTACGAGCAGTACTTC. Translated: CASSPSLAGGRYEQYF.

This sequence joins TRBV29-1 and TRBJ2-1; 8 nucleotides agree with TRBD2. This CDR3 region has 14 residues. Germline V gives CDR1 SQVTM, CDR2 ANQGSEA. J was trimmed by 8 bases and V by 0 bases; bases with no gene match: 6. The CDR3: CSVEEVSGKDEQFF. For the CDR3, the DNA is TGCAGCGTTGAAGAGGTTAGCGGGAAGGATGAGCAGTTCTTC.

The genes are TRBV21-1 and TRBJ2-7. TRBV21-1 is a pseudogene segment. The CDR3 spans 10 residues. CDR3 nucleotides: TGTGCCAGCAGCAAAGTCGAGCAGTACTTC. Protein product: CASSKVEQYF.

This clone was seen more than once but under ten times. The chain employs TRBV30 and TRBJ1-4; 7 nucleotides line up with TRBD1. The ends lost 5 bases at V and 3 bases at J; junction bases unmatched: 6. Germline lookup yields CDR1 GTSNPN and CDR2 SVGIG (reference sequence). The CDR3 contains 14 residues. The CDR3 is CAWSRTGPNEKLFF. The CDR3 nucleotides read TGTGCCTGGTCGAGGACAGGCCCTAATGAAAAACTGTTTTTT.

This clone was seen a few times. The CDR3 DNA sequence: TGTGCCTGGAGATTAACAGGGACCACTGAAGCTTTCTTT. The encoded protein is CAWRLTGTTEAFF. V is TRBV30 and J is TRBJ1-1; TRBD1 is a possible D gene (6 bases). This CDR3 is built from 13 residues. Germline V CDR1 and CDR2: GTSNPN, SVGIG (reference sequence). Between the trimmed V and J ends, which lost 3 bases and 4 bases, there was a span of 12 bases.

The chain's CDR3 is CASSPTSGAVYEQYF. The CDR3 coding sequence is TGTGCCAGCAGTCCTACTAGCGGGGCGGTGTACGAGCAGTACTTC. This chain uses TRBV28 with TRBJ2-7, with TRBD2 identical over 10 bases. The CDR3 is 15 amino acids. The V gene's germline CDR1 is MDHEN and CDR2 SYDVKM. V shed 5 bases, J shed 4 bases, and the junction held 8 bases outside the gene matches.

The genes are TRBV30 and TRBJ1-6, with D possibly being TRBD1 (5 bases). The CDR3 contains 15 residues. V gave up 1 base and J gave up 7 bases, with 14 bases separating them. The germline V gene has CDR1 GTSNPN and CDR2 SVGIG (reference sequence). CDR3 coding DNA: TGTGCCTGGAGTGGGGACGGGGGTTTAAATTCACCCCTCCACTTT. It yields the protein CAWSGDGGLNSPLHF.

V and J are TRBV18 and TRBJ1-1, with 9 bases that match TRBD1. Germline V gives CDR1 KGHSH, CDR2 LQKENI. This CDR3 has 18 residues. With 1 base clipped from V and 1 base from J, the junction kept 10 bases outside the gene matches. The CDR3 loop reads CASSPLPLGTGQNTEAFF. CDR3 in DNA: TGTGCCAGCTCACCACTTCCCTTGGGGACAGGGCAGAACACTGAAGCTTTCTTT.

This clone was observed a few times. This chain joins TRBV7-8 and TRBJ1-2; D possibly corresponds to TRBD1 (6 bases). Trimming removed 2 bases at V and 0 bases at J, with 13 bases between. Germline V gene sequence: CDR1 SGHVS, CDR2 FQNEAQ. This CDR3 has 16 amino acids. CDR3 DNA sequence: TGTGCCAGCAGCTTATCAGGGGCCCGAGCTAACTATGGCTACACCTTC. As protein: CASSLSGARANYGYTF.

For the CDR3, the DNA is TGTGCCAGCAGCTTAGGACAGGGAAACGAAAAACTGTTTTTT. This gives the protein CASSLGQGNEKLFF. V and J are TRBV7-8 and TRBJ1-4; TRBD1 matches at 7 bases. Germline V CDR1 and CDR2: SGHVS, FQNEAQ. This CDR3 is built from 14 residues. V dropped 1 base and J dropped 8; count of bases not matched to a gene: 4.

The genes are TRBV5-4 and TRBJ2-7; D perhaps matches TRBD2 (6 bases). The germline gives CDR1 SGHNT, CDR2 YYREEE (reference sequence). The CDR3 extends over 13 amino acids. The V end lost 0 bases, the J end lost 5 bases, and 9 bases lay between the germline ends. DNA of the CDR3: TGTGCCAGCAGCTTGGACCGGGAGCACGAGCAGTACTTC. Translation: CASSLDREHEQYF.

This sequence joins TRBV27 and TRBJ1-4, with TRBD1 as a possible D gene (5 bases). Germline values: CDR1 MNHEY, CDR2 SMNVEV (reference sequence). This CDR3 is 14 amino acids long. With 3 bases removed from V and 7 bases from J, the gap between germline ends came to 12 bases. The CDR3 DNA sequence: TGTGCCAGCAGTTTGGCTCCAGGGATTGAAAAACTGTTTTTT. This codes for CASSLAPGIEKLFF.

The chain has TRBV27 and TRBJ1-2, with 7 bases identical to TRBD1. The CDR3 has 15 amino acids. Germline loops: CDR1 MNHEY, CDR2 SMNVEV (reference sequence). With V trimmed by 0 bases and J by 4 bases, 5 bases remained unmatched. The CDR3 coding sequence is TGTGCCAGCAGTTTATCAGGGGGCCGTATCTATGGCTACACCTTC. Translation gives CASSLSGGRIYGYTF.